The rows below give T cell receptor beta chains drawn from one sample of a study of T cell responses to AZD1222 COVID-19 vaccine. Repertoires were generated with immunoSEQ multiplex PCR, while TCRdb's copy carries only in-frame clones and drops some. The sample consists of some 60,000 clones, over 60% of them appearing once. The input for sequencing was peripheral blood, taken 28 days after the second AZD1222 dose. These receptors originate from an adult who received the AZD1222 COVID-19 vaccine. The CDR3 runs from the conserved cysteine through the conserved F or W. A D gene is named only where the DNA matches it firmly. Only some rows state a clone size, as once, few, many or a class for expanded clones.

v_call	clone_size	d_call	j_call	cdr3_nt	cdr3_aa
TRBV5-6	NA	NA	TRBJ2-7	TGTGCCAGCAGCTTGGATACGCTAGGGCGGACAGCCTACGAGCAGTACTTC	CASSLDTLGRTAYEQYF
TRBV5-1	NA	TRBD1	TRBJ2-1	TGCGCCAGCAGCGTTGGACAGGGGCTAAATGAGCAGTTCTTC	CASSVGQGLNEQFF
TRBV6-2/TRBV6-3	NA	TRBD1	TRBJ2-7	TGTGCCAGCAGTTACGGCGGGACAGGGGGCTCCTACGAGCAGTACTTC	CASSYGGTGGSYEQYF
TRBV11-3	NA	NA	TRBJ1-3	TGTGCCAGCAGCTTGTGGGGGAGCTCTGGAAACACCATATATTTT	CASSLWGSSGNTIYF
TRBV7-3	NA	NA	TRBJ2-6	TGTGCCAGCAGCTTAGACGGTTCTGGGGCCAACGTCCTGACTTTC	CASSLDGSGANVLTF
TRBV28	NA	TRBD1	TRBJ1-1	TGTGCCAGCAGTTCAGTACAGGGGTCTGAAGCTTTCTTT	CASSSVQGSEAFF
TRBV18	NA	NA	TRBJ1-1	TGTGCCAGTACGAGTTCGAAGAACACTGAAGCTTTCTTT	CASTSSKNTEAFF
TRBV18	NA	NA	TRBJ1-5	TGTGCCAGCTCACCAGAGAGGGGACAGCCCCAGCATTTT	CASSPERGQPQHF
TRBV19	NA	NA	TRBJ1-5	TGTGCCAGTAGTATTGTTATGAGCAATCAGCCCCAGCATTTT	CASSIVMSNQPQHF
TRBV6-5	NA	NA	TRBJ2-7	TGTGCCAGCAGTTACGGGTCGGCACCCCGGGAAAACGAGCAGTACTTC	CASSYGSAPRENEQYF
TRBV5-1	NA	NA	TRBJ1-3	TGCGCCAGCAGCTTAGGGGACTCTGGAAACACCATATATTTT	CASSLGDSGNTIYF
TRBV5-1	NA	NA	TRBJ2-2	TGCGCCAGCAGCTCCGGAGCAGGTACCGGGGAGCTGTTTTTT	CASSSGAGTGELFF
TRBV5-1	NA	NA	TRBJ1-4	TGCGCCAGCAGCTTGGGACAGGCAGAAAAACTGTTTTTT	CASSLGQAEKLFF
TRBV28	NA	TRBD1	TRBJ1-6	TGTGCCAGCAGTCGAGACAGGGGGTATTCACCCCTCCACTTT	CASSRDRGYSPLHF
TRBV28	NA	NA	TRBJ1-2	TGTGCCAGCAGTTTACTCAGAAGTGGCTACACCTTC	CASSLLRSGYTF
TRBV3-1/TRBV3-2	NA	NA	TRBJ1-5	TGTGCCAGCAGCCAGGGCAGAGGCGAAGCCCAGCATTTT	CASSQGRGEAQHF
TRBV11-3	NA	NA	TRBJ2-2	TGTGCCAGCAGCCCTGGACAGAACACCGGGGAGCTGTTTTTT	CASSPGQNTGELFF
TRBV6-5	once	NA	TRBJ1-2	TGTGCCAGCAGTTACTCGATCGGGGGCCATGGCTACACCTTC	CASSYSIGGHGYTF
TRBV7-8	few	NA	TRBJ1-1	TGTGCCAGCAGCGACCAGCCTTTTGAGACTGAAGCTTTCTTT	CASSDQPFETEAFF
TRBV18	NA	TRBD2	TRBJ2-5	TGTGCCAGCTCACCGGTTAGCGGGGGCCAAGAGACCCAGTACTTC	CASSPVSGGQETQYF
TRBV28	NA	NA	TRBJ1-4	TGTGCCAGCAGTTTAGACTTTAGATCAACTAATGAAAAACTGTTTTTT	CASSLDFRSTNEKLFF
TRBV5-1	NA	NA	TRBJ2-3	TGCGCCAGCACCCTCGATTCAAGTAGGCAGTATTTT	CASTLDSSRQYF
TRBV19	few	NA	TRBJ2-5	TGTGCCAGTACCAGGGGGGGATCCCAAGAGACCCAGTACTTC	CASTRGGSQETQYF
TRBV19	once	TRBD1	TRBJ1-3	TGTGCCAGTAAGATGACAGGGGGCTTATCGGCCTCTGGAAACACCATATATTTT	CASKMTGGLSASGNTIYF
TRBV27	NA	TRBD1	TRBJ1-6	TGTGCCAGCAGTTTAACGGGACAGGGAGTCTCCTATAATTCACCCCTCCACTTT	CASSLTGQGVSYNSPLHF
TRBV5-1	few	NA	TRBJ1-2	TGCGCCAGCAGCTTACAGGGCCATGGCTACACCTTC	CASSLQGHGYTF
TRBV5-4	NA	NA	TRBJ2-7	TGTGCCAGCAGCTTGGGAGGGACATTGGGCGAGCAGTACTTC	CASSLGGTLGEQYF
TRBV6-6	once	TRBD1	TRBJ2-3	TGTGCCAGCAAGTGGGGACAGGGAGGGGGCGCAGATACGCAGTATTTT	CASKWGQGGGADTQYF
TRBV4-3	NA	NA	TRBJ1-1	TGCGCCAGCAGCCAAGAGTCCGTTGGGTCGAACACTGAAGCTTTCTTT	CASSQESVGSNTEAFF
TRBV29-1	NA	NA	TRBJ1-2	TGCAGCGTTGTCCAGCAGGTAGGACAGCGCTACACCTTC	CSVVQQVGQRYTF
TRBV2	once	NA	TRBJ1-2	TGTGCCAGCAGTGAAGGGGGTCGGGAGGGCAGCTCTGGCTACACCTTC	CASSEGGREGSSGYTF
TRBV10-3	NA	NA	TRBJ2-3	TGTGCCATCGGCATGGTGGGATTCGGCACAGATACGCAGTATTTT	CAIGMVGFGTDTQYF
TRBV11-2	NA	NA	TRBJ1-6	TGTGCCAGCAGCTTAGATGGTACAGAAAATTCACCCCTCCACTTT	CASSLDGTENSPLHF
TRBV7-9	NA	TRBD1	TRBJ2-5	TGTGCCAGCAGCCAATTAGGGACAGAAGAGACCCAGTACTTC	CASSQLGTEETQYF
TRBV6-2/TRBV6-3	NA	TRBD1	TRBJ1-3	TGTGCCAGCAGCCCTCGTAGCAGGGGGGCTGGAAACACCATATATTTT	CASSPRSRGAGNTIYF
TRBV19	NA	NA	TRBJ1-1	TGTGCCACCTTTGGGGGGCCGGGAACCATGAACACTGAAGCTTTCTTT	CATFGGPGTMNTEAFF
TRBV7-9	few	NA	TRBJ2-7	TGTGCCAGCAGATCGAACTCCAACGAGCAGTACTTC	CASRSNSNEQYF
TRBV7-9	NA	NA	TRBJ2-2	TGTGCCAGCACCAGGAACACCGGGGAGCTGTTTTTT	CASTRNTGELFF
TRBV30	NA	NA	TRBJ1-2	TGTGCCTGGAGTGAGCGGTTTGCAGGTGGCTACACCTTC	CAWSERFAGGYTF
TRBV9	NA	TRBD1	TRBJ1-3	TGTGCCAGCAGCCCCAGGGGGCCGTCTGGAAACACCATATATTTT	CASSPRGPSGNTIYF